Following are 12 T cell receptor beta chains from one sample sequenced in a study of shared T cell receptors in the human thymus. The assay was immunoSEQ multiplex PCR, and TCRdb's table has in-frame clones only and misses some. The table includes just under 550,000 clones, 75% to 80% detected once. This sample was also put to use in a study of human thymus T cells.

The sample consisted of thymocytes. The receptors originated from a boy in the first two years of life with a congenital heart defect.

This clone was seen more than once but under ten times. V usage is TRBV11-3 and J usage is TRBJ2-3, with 13 bases that match TRBD2. Trimming cost V 5 bases and J 6 bases; bases outside gene matches: 8. This CDR3 comprises 16 residues. CDR1 is SGHNT, CDR2 YENEEA, per germline. The CDR3 DNA is TGTGCCAGCAGCGGGACTAGCGGGACTAGAGGGGATACGCAGTATTTT. As protein: CASSGTSGTRGDTQYF.

The chain combines TRBV15 with TRBJ2-1; D perhaps matches TRBD1 (6 bases). The V gene's germline CDR1 is LNHNV and CDR2 YYDKDF (reference sequence). CDR3 length equals 17 residues. V was cut by 5 bases and J by 4 bases, with 21 bases left in between. CDR3 loop: CATSSRRGKGLYNEQFF. In nucleotides, the CDR3 is TGTGCCACCAGCTCACGTAGGGGGAAGGGCCTTTACAATGAGCAGTTCTTC.

This chain joins TRBV9 and TRBJ2-1; 7 nucleotides agree with TRBD2. V trimming: 3 bases; J trimming: 8 bases; junction bases outside the gene matches: 8. Looked up from germline, CDR1 is SGDLS and CDR2 is YYNGEE. The CDR3 consists of 14 residues. Written as DNA, the CDR3 is TGTGCCAGCAGCGATCGACTAGCCACGGATGAGCAGTTCTTC. Its protein is CASSDRLATDEQFF. Full variable domain (remainder filled in from reference TRBV9 and TRBJ2-1): DSGVTQTPKHLITATGQRVTLRCSPRSGDLSVYWYQQSLDQGLQFLIQYYNGEERAKGNILERFSAQQFPDLHSELNLSSLELGDSALYFCASSDRLATDEQFFGPGTRLTVL.

The V and J genes are TRBV10-3 and TRBJ2-1; a possible D gene is TRBD2 (5 bases). The germline V gene encodes CDR1 ENHRY and CDR2 SYGVKD. This CDR3 is built from 14 residues. V lost 6 bases and J lost 3, with 12 bases in between. This CDR3 reads CAIRLDSRYNEQFF. The CDR3 DNA sequence: TGTGCCATCAGGTTGGACTCCCGCTACAATGAGCAGTTCTTC.

The chain carries TRBV9 and TRBJ2-6; D unclear. The CDR3 contains 18 residues. Germline V gives CDR1 SGDLS, CDR2 YYNGEE. V dropped 3 bases and J dropped 0 bases, with 16 bases sitting between them. CDR3 DNA: TGTGCCAGCAGCGCCTATATCACCCGTGACTCTGGGGCCAACGTCCTGACTTTC. Translation: CASSAYITRDSGANVLTF.

This clone showed up just once. The chain carries TRBV2 and TRBJ2-7; 10 bases match TRBD2. The junction had 12 bases not matched to a gene; V was cut back by 6 bases and J by 4 bases. CDR3 size: 16 residues. Germline loops: CDR1 SNHLY, CDR2 FYNNEI. The DNA for the CDR3 is TGTGCCAGCAGGGGGTCTAGCGGGAGTAGAGAGTACGAGCAGTACTTC. This gives the protein CASRGSSGSREYEQYF.

J is TRBJ2-7 and V is TRBV29-1; 10 bases are a match to TRBD1. J gave up 3 bases and V 3 bases, and 11 bases lay outside the gene matches. The CDR3 consists of 16 residues. Germline V gene lookup returns CDR1 SQVTM and CDR2 ANQGSEA. The CDR3 DNA is TGCAGCGTTGATTCATTCGAGGGACAGGGGATCTACGAGCAGTACTTC. This gives the protein CSVDSFEGQGIYEQYF.

The rearrangement links TRBV19 to TRBJ2-1; 8 nucleotides line up with TRBD2. This CDR3 spans 17 amino acids. V lost 7 bases and J lost 4; bases outside the gene matches: 15. From germline, CDR1 is LNHDA and CDR2 SQIVND (reference sequence). CDR3 residues: CASTRGAEREKYNEQFF. The CDR3 DNA reads TGTGCCAGTACCCGAGGGGCGGAGCGGGAGAAGTACAATGAGCAGTTCTTC.

The genes are TRBV27 and TRBJ2-7; a weak D match, TRBD2 (6 bases). With 4 bases removed from V and 2 bases from J, the gap between germline ends came to 18 bases. The CDR3 has 16 amino acids. Germline values: CDR1 MNHEY, CDR2 SMNVEV (reference sequence). In nucleotides, the CDR3 is TGTGCCAGCAGTTCCCACGGTGTGGGGGAGGCCTACGAGCAGTACTTC. Translation: CASSSHGVGEAYEQYF.

This chain links TRBV27 with TRBJ1-2; TRBD1 aligns across 9 bases. The germline gives CDR1 MNHEY, CDR2 SMNVEV (reference sequence). Trimming cost V 6 bases and J 8 bases; bases outside gene matches: 7. The CDR3 totals 13 residues. This chain's CDR3 is CASRLQGAGGYTF. The CDR3 DNA follows: TGTGCCAGCAGGCTACAGGGGGCAGGGGGCTACACCTTC.

The chain carries TRBV18 and TRBJ2-1, with D uncertain. Trimming removed 2 bases at V and 9 bases at J, with 5 bases between. The CDR3 runs to 11 residues. Germline-derived CDR1 and CDR2 are KGHSH and LQKENI. The CDR3 sequence is CASSPIVEQFF. DNA of the CDR3: TGTGCCAGCTCACCAATAGTTGAGCAGTTCTTC.

This chain uses TRBV4-3 with TRBJ2-1; the match to TRBD2 covers 14 bases. This CDR3 contains 17 residues. Germline V gene lookup returns CDR1 LGHNA and CDR2 YSLEER. The junction had 8 bases not matched to a gene; V was cut back by 2 bases and J by 8 bases. CDR3 protein: CASSQRTSGRSEHEQFF. DNA of the CDR3: TGCGCCAGCAGCCAAAGGACTAGCGGGAGGAGCGAACATGAGCAGTTCTTC.